This entry lists 21 T cell receptor beta chains sequenced from one sample in a study of blood T cells in healthy people across ages. Primed by a sample-barcoded 5' primer and a J-beta primer mix, a second PCR proceeded for roughly 6 to 12 cycles. TCRdb itself ran the 5' RACE reads through MiXCR, one entry per CDR3 protein. The sample has about 760,000 distinct CDR3 sequences, around 25% seen once. Separately, the same data were catalogued under a study of T cells of mothers and their children.

Material: blood. Every receptor here comes from a boy under 18 in good health.

The chain couples TRBV7-2 to TRBJ1-1; TRBD1 might be the D (5 bases). Germline CDR1 and CDR2: SGHTA and FQGNSA. The CDR3 is made up of 13 amino acids. Trimming stripped 2 bases from V and 7 bases from J, with 11 bases between. CDR3 loop: CASSLPDRLEAFF. In nucleotides, the CDR3 is TGTGCCAGCAGCTTACCTGACAGACTTGAAGCTTTCTTT. Drawing the rest from reference TRBV7-2 and TRBJ1-1, the complete variable domain is GAGVSQSPSNKVTEKGKDVELRCDPISGHTALYWYRQSLGQGLEFLIYFQGNSAPDKSGLPSDRFSAERTGGSVSTLTIQRTQQEDSAVYLCASSLPDRLEAFFGQGTRLTVV.

V and J are TRBV25-1 and TRBJ2-5, with 7 bases fitting TRBD1. V was clipped by 2 bases and J by 2 bases; unmatched bases: 5. Germline values: CDR1 MGHDK, CDR2 SYGVNS. CDR3 length: 15 residues. The CDR3 sequence is CASSEPGQRQETQYF. The CDR3 bases are TGTGCCAGCAGTGAACCGGGACAGAGACAAGAGACCCAGTACTTC.

The V and J genes are TRBV7-9 and TRBJ2-7, with TRBD1 matching 11 bases. CDR1 SEHNR and CDR2 FQNEAQ come from the germline V gene (reference sequence). The CDR3 sequence is 15 residues long. V trimming: 2 bases; J trimming: 4 bases; junction bases outside the gene matches: 4. The CDR3 loop is CASSLPGQGVYEQYF. The CDR3 DNA sequence: TGTGCCAGCAGCTTACCGGGACAGGGGGTATACGAGCAGTACTTC.

This chain links TRBV20-1 with TRBJ2-5, with D maybe TRBD2 (6 bases). The DNA end is more similar to TRBJ2-1, so the J call may be wrong. The length of the CDR3 is 14 residues. Per the germline V gene, CDR1 is DFQATT and CDR2 is SNEGSKA (reference sequence). CDR3 bases: TGCAGTGCTAGAGCTGGACTCGGGGGCAATGAGCAGTTCTTC. Translation gives CSARAGLGGNEQFF.

Only a few counts were recorded for this clonotype. The rearrangement links TRBV29-1 to TRBJ2-5; D is unclear. This CDR3 is built from 12 residues. From germline, CDR1 is SQVTM and CDR2 ANQGSEA. Trimming removed 6 bases from V and 5 bases from J, with 13 bases in between. The chain's CDR3 is CSVYSISETQYF. As DNA, the CDR3 is TGCAGCGTCTACTCGATTTCGGAGACCCAGTACTTC.

In this sample, this clonotype turned up a few times. The chain is built from TRBV4-3 and TRBJ2-5; possible D gene TRBD2, 5 bases. The DNA end is more similar to TRBJ2-1, so the J call may be wrong. Germline assignment: CDR1 LGHNA and CDR2 YSLEER. This CDR3 comprises 15 residues. DNA of the CDR3: TGCGCCAGCAGCCAAGATGCCTACCCGGGAAATGAGCAGTTCTTC. This translates into CASSQDAYPGNEQFF.

The genes are TRBV14 and TRBJ2-5, with D maybe TRBD2 (6 bases). V was cut by 4 bases and J by 9 bases, with 18 bases left in between. Germline V gene sequence: CDR1 SGHDN, CDR2 FVKESK. The length of the CDR3 is 14 residues. The CDR3 nucleotides are TGTGCCAGCAGCCCGACCGCAATAGGGGAGGCCCAGTACTTC. It is translated as CASSPTAIGEAQYF.

The chain joins TRBV4-1 to TRBJ2-5; D uncertain. The CDR3 covers 13 residues. Germline V gives CDR1 MGHRA, CDR2 YSYEKL. V was pared by 5 bases and J by 5 bases, with 12 bases between. This CDR3 is CASSSGSAETQYF. The CDR3 DNA is TGCGCCAGCAGCTCCGGGTCCGCGGAGACCCAGTACTTC.

This clonotype was found a few times. V is TRBV12-3 or TRBV12-4 and J is TRBJ2-1, with D possibly called TRBD1 or TRBD2 (7 bases each). The CDR3 is 18 amino acids. Trimming left V 2 bases short and J 12 bases short, with 29 bases between. Here the CDR3 reads CASSLRSGLGGQRVGQFF. Here the CDR3 DNA reads TGTGCCAGCAGTTTAAGATCCGGACTAGGGGGACAGAGGGTCGGGCAGTTCTTC.

This clonotype was seen only a few times. DNA for the CDR3: TGTGCCAGCAGCGGCGGCGGGACACGTAATGAAAAACTGTTTTTT. Amino acids: CASSGGGTRNEKLFF. The chain carries TRBV2 and TRBJ1-4; D is perhaps TRBD1 (6 bases). The CDR3 is made up of 15 amino acids. In germline, CDR1 is SNHLY, CDR2 FYNNEI. With 6 bases removed from V and 4 bases from J, the gap between germline ends came to 15 bases. Using reference TRBV2 and TRBJ1-4 for the parts outside the CDR3, the full variable domain is EPEVTQTPSHQVTQMGQEVILRCVPISNHLYFYWYRQILGQKVEFLVSFYNNEISEKSEIFDDQFSVERPDGSNFTLKIRSTKLEDSAMYFCASSGGGTRNEKLFFGSGTQLSVL.

The chain is built from TRBV5-4 and TRBJ1-2, with D unresolved. The length of the CDR3 is 14 residues. V dropped 4 bases and J dropped 8 bases, with 18 bases sitting between them. Germline V CDR1 and CDR2: SGHNT, YYREEE (reference sequence). The CDR3 protein is CASSQWTYSGGYTF. The DNA for the CDR3 is TGTGCCAGCAGCCAATGGACCTACTCGGGGGGCTACACCTTC.

The gene calls are TRBV7-2 and TRBJ2-5; 14 bases are a match to TRBD2. CDR3 size: 16 residues. The trim removed 4 bases at V and 5 bases at J, leaving 6 bases unmatched. Germline values: CDR1 SGHTA, CDR2 FQGNSA. CDR3 sequence reads: CASSSLTSGRVETQYF. The CDR3 DNA reads TGTGCCAGCAGCTCATTGACTAGCGGGAGGGTGGAGACCCAGTACTTC. Based on the CDR3 plus reference TRBV7-2 and TRBJ2-5, the full variable domain is GAGVSQSPSNKVTEKGKDVELRCDPISGHTALYWYRQSLGQGLEFLIYFQGNSAPDKSGLPSDRFSAERTGGSVSTLTIQRTQQEDSAVYLCASSSLTSGRVETQYFGPGTRLLVL.

This chain uses TRBV28 with TRBJ2-5; TRBD1 agrees at 11 bases. The V gene's germline CDR1 is MDHEN and CDR2 SYDVKM. Trimming at V came to 5 bases and at J to 5 bases, leaving 10 bases not matched to a gene. CDR3 length: 16 amino acids. The CDR3 sequence is CASSLPGQGAMETQYF. The CDR3 DNA sequence: TGTGCCAGCAGTCTTCCCGGACAGGGGGCTATGGAGACCCAGTACTTC.

This chain connects TRBV7-2 to TRBJ1-1; possibly TRBD1 for D (5 bases). Per germline, CDR1 SGHTA and CDR2 FQGNSA. The CDR3 extends over 15 amino acids. Trimming shortened V by 5 bases and J by 6 bases, and 19 bases separated the two germline ends. Here the CDR3 reads CASSPTPGGSSEAFF. CDR3 DNA sequence: TGTGCCAGCAGCCCAACTCCGGGGGGGTCGTCTGAAGCTTTCTTT.

The chain joins TRBV10-3 to TRBJ2-1, with D hard to call. V lost 0 bases and J lost 2, with 11 bases in between. This CDR3 contains 16 residues. CDR1 is ENHRY, CDR2 SYGVKD, per germline. CDR3 in DNA: TGTGCCATCAGTGAGTCGAGTATAGTCCCCTACAATGAGCAGTTCTTC. Protein: CAISESSIVPYNEQFF.

This clonotype was counted a few times. J is TRBJ2-7 and V is TRBV6-2 or TRBV6-3, with a possible D match to TRBD1 (6 bases). V lost 6 bases, J lost 3 bases, and 15 bases lay in between. Germline lookup yields CDR1 MNHEY and CDR2 SVGEGT. The length of the CDR3 is 14 residues. The CDR3 DNA reads TGTGCCAGCAGCCCGAGACAGGCCCTCTACGAGCAGTACTTC. It translates to CASSPRQALYEQYF.

This clonotype came up many times. The chain is built from TRBV27 and TRBJ2-1; 12 bases are a match to TRBD2. After removal of 6 bases from V and 7 bases from J, the junction contained 7 bases not matched to a gene. The CDR3 has 15 residues. Germline V gene lookup returns CDR1 MNHEY and CDR2 SMNVEV (reference sequence). As DNA, the CDR3 is TGTGCCAGCAGACGGACTAGCGGGAATTTTAATGAGCAGTTCTTC. Protein: CASRRTSGNFNEQFF.

This clonotype showed up many times. V and J are TRBV28 and TRBJ2-1; the D is unclear. Between the trimmed V and J ends, which lost 10 bases and 2 bases, there was a span of 15 bases. CDR1 is MDHEN and CDR2 is SYDVKM in the germline V gene. The CDR3 contains 14 residues. This CDR3 is CATETPLTYNEQFF. As DNA, the CDR3 is TGTGCCACCGAGACTCCTCTCACCTACAATGAGCAGTTCTTC.

The J gene is TRBJ2-3, the V gene TRBV7-3, with 12 bases identical to TRBD2. The V gene's germline CDR1 is SGHTA and CDR2 FQGTGA. This CDR3 has 15 amino acids. The V segment lost 6 bases and the J segment 4 bases; nucleotides outside the gene matches: 5. DNA of the CDR3: TGTGCCAGCAGTGAGACTAGCGGGGGACCAGATACGCAGTATTTT. Its protein is CASSETSGGPDTQYF. Combining the CDR3 with reference TRBV7-3 and TRBJ2-3 gives the whole variable domain GAGVSQTPSNKVTEKGKYVELRCDPISGHTALYWYRQSLGQGPEFLIYFQGTGAADDSGLPNDRFFAVRPEGSVSTLKIQRTERGDSAVYLCASSETSGGPDTQYFGPGTRLTVL.

This clonotype has a handful of counts. J is TRBJ2-7 and V is TRBV5-1, with TRBD1 identical over 9 bases. This CDR3 spans 15 amino acids. With 4 bases clipped from V and 5 bases from J, the junction kept 10 bases outside the gene matches. CDR1 and CDR2 from the germline V gene are SGHRS and YFSETQ. This CDR3 reads CASSLDRDRVDEQYF. The CDR3 region has the DNA TGCGCCAGCAGCCTGGACCGGGACAGGGTGGACGAGCAGTACTTC.

This clonotype was seen many times. The junction and the germline gene differ at one end; a read error may be behind it. The V gene is TRBV7-7, the J gene TRBJ2-5, with D perhaps TRBD2 (5 bases). This CDR3 is 13 amino acids long. Germline V gene sequence: CDR1 SSHAT, CDR2 FNYEAQ (reference sequence). The CDR3 here is CASSGRAQETQYF. The CDR3 nucleotides read TGTGCTAGCAGCGGCCGGGCCCAAGAGACCCAGTACTTC.